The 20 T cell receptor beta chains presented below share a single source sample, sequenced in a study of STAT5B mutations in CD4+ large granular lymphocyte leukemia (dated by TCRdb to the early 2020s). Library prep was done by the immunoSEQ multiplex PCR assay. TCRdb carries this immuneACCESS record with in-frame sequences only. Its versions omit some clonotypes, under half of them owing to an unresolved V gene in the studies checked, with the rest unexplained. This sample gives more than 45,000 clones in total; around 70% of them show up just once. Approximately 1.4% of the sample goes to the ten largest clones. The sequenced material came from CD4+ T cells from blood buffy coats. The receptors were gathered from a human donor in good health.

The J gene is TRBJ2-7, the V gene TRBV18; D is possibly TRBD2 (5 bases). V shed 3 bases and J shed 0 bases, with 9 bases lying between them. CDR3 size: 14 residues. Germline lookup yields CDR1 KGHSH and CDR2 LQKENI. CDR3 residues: CASSPRTGSYEQYF. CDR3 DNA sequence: TGTGCCAGCTCACCGAGGACTGGCTCCTACGAGCAGTACTTC.

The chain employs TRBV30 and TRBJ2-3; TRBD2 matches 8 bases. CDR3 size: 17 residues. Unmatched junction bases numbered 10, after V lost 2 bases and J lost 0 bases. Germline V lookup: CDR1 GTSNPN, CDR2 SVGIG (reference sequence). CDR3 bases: TGTGCCTGGAGTAAAGCGGGGGCGAGCTCTAGCACAGATACGCAGTATTTT. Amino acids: CAWSKAGASSSTDTQYF.

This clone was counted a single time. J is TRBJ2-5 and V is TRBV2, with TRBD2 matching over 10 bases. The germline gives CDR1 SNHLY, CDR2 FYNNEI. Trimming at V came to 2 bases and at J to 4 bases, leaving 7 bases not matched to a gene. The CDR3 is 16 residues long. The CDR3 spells CASSESSGGGRETQYF. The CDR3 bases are TGTGCCAGCAGTGAATCAAGCGGGGGGGGGCGAGAGACCCAGTACTTC.

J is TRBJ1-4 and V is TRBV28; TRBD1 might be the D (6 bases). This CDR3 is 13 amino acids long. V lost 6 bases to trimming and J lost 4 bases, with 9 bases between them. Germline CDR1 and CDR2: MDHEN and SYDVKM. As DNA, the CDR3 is TGTGCCAGCAGAGGGGGTCTTAATGAAAAACTGTTTTTT. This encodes CASRGGLNEKLFF. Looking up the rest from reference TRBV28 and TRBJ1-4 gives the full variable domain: DVKVTQSSRYLVKRTGEKVFLECVQDMDHENMFWYRQDPGLGLRLIYFSYDVKMKEKGDIPEGYSVSREKKERFSLILESASTNQTSMYLCASRGGLNEKLFFGSGTQLSVL.

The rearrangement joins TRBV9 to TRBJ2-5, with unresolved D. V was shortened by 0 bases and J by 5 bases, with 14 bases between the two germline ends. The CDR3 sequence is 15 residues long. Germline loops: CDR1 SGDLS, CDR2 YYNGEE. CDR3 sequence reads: CASSVASVVGETQYF. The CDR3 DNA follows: TGTGCCAGCAGCGTAGCTTCGGTGGTGGGGGAGACCCAGTACTTC.

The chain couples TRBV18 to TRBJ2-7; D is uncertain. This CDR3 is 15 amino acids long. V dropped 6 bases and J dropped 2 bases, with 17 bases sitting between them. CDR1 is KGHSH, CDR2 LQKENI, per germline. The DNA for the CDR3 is TGTGCCAGCTCTTACTGGTCCAGTTCAGCCTACGAGCAGTACTTC. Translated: CASSYWSSSAYEQYF.

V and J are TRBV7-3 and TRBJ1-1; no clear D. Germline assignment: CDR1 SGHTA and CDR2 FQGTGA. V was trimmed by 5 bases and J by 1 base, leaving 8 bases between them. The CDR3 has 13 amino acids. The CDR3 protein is CASSNGPNTEAFF. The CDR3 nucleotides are TGTGCCAGCAGCAATGGACCGAACACTGAAGCTTTCTTT.

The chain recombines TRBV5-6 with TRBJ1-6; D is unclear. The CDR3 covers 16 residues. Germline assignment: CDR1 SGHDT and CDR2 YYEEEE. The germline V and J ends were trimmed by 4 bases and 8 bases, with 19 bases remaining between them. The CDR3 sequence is CASSVPTDGLYSPLHF. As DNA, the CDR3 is TGTGCCAGCAGCGTCCCCACGGACGGATTATATTCACCCCTCCACTTT.

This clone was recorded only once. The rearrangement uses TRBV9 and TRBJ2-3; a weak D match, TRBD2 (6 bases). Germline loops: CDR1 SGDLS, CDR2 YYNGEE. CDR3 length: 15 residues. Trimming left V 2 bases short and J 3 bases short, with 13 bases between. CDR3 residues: CASSVRVAATDTQYF. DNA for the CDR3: TGTGCCAGCAGCGTCCGGGTAGCGGCGACAGATACGCAGTATTTT.

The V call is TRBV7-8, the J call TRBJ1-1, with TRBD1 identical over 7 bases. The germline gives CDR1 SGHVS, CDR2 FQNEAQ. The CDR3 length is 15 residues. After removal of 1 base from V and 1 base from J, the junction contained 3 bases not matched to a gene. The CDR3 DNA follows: TGTGCCAGCAGCTTAGAGGGGGCGCAGAACACTGAAGCTTTCTTT. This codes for CASSLEGAQNTEAFF.

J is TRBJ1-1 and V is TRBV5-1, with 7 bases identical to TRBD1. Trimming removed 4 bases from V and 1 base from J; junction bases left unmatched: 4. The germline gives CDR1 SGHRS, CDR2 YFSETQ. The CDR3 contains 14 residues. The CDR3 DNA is TGCGCCAGCAGCGACAGGGTTGGGAACACTGAAGCTTTCTTT. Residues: CASSDRVGNTEAFF.

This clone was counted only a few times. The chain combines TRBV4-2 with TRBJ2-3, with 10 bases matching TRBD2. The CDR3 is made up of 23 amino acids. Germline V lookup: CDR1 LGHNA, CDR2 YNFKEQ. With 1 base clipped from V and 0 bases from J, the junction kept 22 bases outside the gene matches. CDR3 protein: CASSQGQFVAGTSAAPSTDTQYF. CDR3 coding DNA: TGTGCCAGCAGCCAAGGACAGTTTGTGGCAGGGACTAGCGCAGCACCTAGCACAGATACGCAGTATTTT.

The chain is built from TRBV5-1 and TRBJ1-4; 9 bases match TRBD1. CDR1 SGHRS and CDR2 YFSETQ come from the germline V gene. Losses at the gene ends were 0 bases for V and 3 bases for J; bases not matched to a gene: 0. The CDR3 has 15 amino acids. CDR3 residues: CASSLGDRANEKLFF. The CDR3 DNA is TGCGCCAGCAGCTTGGGGGACAGGGCTAATGAAAAACTGTTTTTT.

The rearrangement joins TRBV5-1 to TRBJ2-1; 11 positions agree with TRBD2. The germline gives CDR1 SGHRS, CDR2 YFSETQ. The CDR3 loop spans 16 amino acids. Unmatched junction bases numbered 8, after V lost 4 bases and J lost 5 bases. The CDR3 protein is CASSMGATSGNNEQFF. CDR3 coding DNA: TGCGCCAGCAGCATGGGGGCGACTAGCGGGAACAATGAGCAGTTCTTC.

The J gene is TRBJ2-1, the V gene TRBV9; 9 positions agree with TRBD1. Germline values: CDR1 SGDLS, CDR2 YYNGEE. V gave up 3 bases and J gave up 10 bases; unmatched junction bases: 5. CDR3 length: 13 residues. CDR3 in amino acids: CASSAGQGLEQFF. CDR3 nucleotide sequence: TGTGCCAGCAGCGCCGGACAGGGGCTCGAGCAGTTCTTC.

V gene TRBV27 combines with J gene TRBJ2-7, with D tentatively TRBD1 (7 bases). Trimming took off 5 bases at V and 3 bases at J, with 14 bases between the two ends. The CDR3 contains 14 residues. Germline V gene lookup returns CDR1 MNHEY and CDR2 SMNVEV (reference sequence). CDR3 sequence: CASSLGGGNYEQYF. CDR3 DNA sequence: TGTGCCAGCAGTCTAGGAGGGGGCAACTACGAGCAGTACTTC.

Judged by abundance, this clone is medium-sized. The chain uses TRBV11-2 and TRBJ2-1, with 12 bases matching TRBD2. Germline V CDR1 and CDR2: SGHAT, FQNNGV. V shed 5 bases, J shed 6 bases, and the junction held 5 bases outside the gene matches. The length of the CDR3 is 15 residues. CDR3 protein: CASSATSGGSNEQFF. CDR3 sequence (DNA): TGTGCCAGCAGCGCTACTAGCGGGGGGAGCAATGAGCAGTTCTTC.

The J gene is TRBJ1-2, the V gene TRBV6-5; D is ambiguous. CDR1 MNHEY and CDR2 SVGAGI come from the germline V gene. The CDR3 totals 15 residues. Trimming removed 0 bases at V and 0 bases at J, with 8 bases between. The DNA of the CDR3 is TGTGCCAGCAGTTACTCGATACTAACTAACTATGGCTACACCTTC. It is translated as CASSYSILTNYGYTF.

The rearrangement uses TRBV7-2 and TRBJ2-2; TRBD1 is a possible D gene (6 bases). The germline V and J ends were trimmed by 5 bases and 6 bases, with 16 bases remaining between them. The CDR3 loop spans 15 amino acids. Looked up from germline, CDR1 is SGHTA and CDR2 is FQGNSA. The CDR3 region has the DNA TGTGCCAGCAGCATTTACCAGGGGCAGGCCGGGGAGCTGTTTTTT. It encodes CASSIYQGQAGELFF.

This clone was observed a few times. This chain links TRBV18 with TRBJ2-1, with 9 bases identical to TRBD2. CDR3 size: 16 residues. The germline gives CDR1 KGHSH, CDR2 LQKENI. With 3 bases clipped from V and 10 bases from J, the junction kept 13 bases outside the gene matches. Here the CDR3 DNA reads TGTGCCAGCTCACCGCGGGATGGGCTAGCGGGGACCGAGCAGTTCTTC. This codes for CASSPRDGLAGTEQFF.